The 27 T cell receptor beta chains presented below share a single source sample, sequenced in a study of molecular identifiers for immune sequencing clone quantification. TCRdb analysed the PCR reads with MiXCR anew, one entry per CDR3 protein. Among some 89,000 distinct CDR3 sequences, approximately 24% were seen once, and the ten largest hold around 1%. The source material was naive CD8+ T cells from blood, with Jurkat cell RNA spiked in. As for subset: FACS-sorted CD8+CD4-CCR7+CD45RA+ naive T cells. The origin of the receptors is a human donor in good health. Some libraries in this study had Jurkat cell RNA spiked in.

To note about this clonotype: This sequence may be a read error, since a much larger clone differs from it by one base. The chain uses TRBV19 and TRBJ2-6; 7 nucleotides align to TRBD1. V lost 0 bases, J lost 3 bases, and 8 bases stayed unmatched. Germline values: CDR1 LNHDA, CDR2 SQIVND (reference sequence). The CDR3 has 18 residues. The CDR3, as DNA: TGTGCCAGTAGTATAGATTGGGACAGCCCCTTTGGGGCCAACGTCCTGACTTTC. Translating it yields CASSIDWDSPFGANVLTF.

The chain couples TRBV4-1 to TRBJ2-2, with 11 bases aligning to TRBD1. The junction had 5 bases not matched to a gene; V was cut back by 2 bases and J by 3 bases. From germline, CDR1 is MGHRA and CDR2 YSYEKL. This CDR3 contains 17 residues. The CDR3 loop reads CASSQYGTGGYTGELFF. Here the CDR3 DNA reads TGCGCCAGCAGCCAATACGGGACAGGGGGATACACCGGGGAGCTGTTTTTT.

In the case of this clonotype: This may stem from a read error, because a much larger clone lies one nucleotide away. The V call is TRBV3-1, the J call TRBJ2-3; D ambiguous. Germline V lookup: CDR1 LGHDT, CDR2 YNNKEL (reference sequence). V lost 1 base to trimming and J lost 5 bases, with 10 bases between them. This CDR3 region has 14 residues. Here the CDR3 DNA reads TGTGCCAGCAGCCAAGTAAAGGTAGTAGATACGCAGTATTTT. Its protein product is CASSQVKVVDTQYF.

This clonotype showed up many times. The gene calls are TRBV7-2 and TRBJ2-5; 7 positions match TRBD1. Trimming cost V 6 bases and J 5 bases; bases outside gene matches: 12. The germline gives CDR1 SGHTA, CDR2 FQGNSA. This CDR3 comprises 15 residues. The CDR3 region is CASRTSGDSVETQYF. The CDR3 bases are TGTGCCAGCAGAACTAGTGGGGACAGTGTTGAGACCCAGTACTTC.

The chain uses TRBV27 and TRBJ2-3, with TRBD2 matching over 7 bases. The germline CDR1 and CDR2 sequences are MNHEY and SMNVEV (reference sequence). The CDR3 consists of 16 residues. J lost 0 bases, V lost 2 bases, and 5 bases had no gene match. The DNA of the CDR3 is TGTGCCAGCAGTTTACTGGCTAGCGGAAGCACAGATACGCAGTATTTT. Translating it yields CASSLLASGSTDTQYF.

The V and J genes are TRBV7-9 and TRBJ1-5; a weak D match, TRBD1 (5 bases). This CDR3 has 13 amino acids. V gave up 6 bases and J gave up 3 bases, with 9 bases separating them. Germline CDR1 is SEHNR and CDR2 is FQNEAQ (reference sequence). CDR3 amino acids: CASRSGNNQPQHF. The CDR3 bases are TGTGCCAGCAGGTCAGGGAACAATCAGCCCCAGCATTTT.

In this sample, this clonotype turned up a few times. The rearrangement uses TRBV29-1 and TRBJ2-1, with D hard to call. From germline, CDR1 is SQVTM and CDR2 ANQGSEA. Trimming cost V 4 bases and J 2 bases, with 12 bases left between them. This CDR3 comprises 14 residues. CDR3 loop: CSVVGQTTYNEQFF. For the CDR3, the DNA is TGCAGCGTTGTGGGCCAAACGACCTACAATGAGCAGTTCTTC.

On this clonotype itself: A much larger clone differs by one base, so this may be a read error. The chain's CDR3 is CASWGDTKYF. CDR3 sequence (DNA): TGTGCCAGTTGGGGAGATACGAAGTATTTT. V gene TRBV6-2 or TRBV6-3 combines with J gene TRBJ2-3; D possibly corresponds to TRBD2 (5 bases). Germline V lookup: CDR1 MNHEY, CDR2 SVGEGT. The CDR3 contains 10 residues.

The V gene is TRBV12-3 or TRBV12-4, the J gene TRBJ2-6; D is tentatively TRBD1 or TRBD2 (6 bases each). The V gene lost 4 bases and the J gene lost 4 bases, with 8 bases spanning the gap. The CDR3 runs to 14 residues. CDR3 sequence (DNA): TGTGCCAGCAGTTGGGGGGCCGGGGCCAACGTCCTGACTTTC. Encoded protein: CASSWGAGANVLTF.

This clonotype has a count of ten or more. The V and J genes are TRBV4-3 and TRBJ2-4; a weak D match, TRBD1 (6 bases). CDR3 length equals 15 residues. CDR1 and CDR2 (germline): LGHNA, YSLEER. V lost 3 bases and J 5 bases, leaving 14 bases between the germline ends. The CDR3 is CASSHSGRGENIQYF. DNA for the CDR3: TGCGCCAGCAGCCACTCAGGCAGGGGAGAAAACATTCAGTACTTC.

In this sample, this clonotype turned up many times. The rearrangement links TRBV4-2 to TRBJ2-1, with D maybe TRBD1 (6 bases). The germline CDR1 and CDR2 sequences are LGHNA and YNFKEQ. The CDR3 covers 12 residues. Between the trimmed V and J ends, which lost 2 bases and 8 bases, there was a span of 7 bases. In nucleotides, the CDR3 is TGTGCCAGCAGCCAACACAGGGATGAGCAGTTCTTC. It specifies CASSQHRDEQFF.

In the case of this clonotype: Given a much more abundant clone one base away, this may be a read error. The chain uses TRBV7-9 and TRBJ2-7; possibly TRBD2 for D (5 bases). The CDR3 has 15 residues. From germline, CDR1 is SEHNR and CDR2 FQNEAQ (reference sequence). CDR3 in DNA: TGTGCCAGCAGCTTCCAGGCCCGTCCAGACTACGAGCTGTACTTC. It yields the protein CASSFQARPDYELYF.

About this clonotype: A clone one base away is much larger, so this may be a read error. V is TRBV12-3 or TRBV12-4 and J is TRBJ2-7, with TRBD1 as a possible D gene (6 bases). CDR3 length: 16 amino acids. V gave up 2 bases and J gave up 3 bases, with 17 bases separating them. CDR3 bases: TGTGCCAGCAGTTTAAGCAGCCAGGGGACCAACTACGAGCAGTACTTC. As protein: CASSLSSQGTNYEQYF.

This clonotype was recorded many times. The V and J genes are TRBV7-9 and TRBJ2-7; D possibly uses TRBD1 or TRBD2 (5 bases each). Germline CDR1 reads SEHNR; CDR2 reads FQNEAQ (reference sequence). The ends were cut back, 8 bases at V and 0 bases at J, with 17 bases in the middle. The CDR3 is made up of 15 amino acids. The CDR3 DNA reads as TGTGCCAGCTCCCCCGGGACCCGAAGCTCCTACGAGCAGTACTTC. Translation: CASSPGTRSSYEQYF.

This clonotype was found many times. The DNA for the CDR3 is TGCGCCAGCAGCCAAGATGGCAGGGGCTACCCGAATCAGCCCCAGCATTTT. Amino acids: CASSQDGRGYPNQPQHF. This chain uses TRBV4-3 with TRBJ1-5; tentative D call: TRBD1 (6 bases). This CDR3 is 17 amino acids long. Germline CDR1 is LGHNA and CDR2 is YSLEER. V dropped 0 bases and J dropped 4 bases, with 16 bases sitting between them.

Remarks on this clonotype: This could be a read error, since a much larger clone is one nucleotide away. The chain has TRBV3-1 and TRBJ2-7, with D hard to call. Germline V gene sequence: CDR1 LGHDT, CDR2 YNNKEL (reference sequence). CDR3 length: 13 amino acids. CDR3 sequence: CASSQGQTYGQYF. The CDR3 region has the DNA TGTGCCAGCAGCCAAGGTCAGACCTACGGGCAGTACTTC.

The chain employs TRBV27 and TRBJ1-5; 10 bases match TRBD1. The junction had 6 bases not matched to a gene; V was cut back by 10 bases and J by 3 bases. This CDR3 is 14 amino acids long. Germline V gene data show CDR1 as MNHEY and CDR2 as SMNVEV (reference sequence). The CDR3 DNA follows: TGTGCCACCGGGGACAGGGGATACAATCAGCCCCAGCATTTT. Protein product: CATGDRGYNQPQHF.

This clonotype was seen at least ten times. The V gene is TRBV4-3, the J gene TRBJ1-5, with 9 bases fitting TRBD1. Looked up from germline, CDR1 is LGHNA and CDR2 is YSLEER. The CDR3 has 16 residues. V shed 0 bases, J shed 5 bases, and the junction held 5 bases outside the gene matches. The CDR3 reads CASSQDLGQGHQPQHF. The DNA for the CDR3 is TGCGCCAGCAGCCAAGATTTGGGACAGGGTCATCAGCCCCAGCATTTT.

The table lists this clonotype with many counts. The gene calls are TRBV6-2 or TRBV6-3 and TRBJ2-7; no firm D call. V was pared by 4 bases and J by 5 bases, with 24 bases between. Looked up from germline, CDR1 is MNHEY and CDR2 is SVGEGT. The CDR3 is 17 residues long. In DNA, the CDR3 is TGTGCCAGCAGTTCCCTCGACGCAGTCGGTAGTGGTCACGAGCAGTACTTC. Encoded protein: CASSSLDAVGSGHEQYF.

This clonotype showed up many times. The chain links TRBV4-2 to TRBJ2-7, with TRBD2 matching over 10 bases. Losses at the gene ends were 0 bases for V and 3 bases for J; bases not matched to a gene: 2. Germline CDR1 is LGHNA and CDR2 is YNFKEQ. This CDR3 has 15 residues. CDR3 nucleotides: TGTGCCAGCAGCCAAGAACTAGCGGGGTACTACGAGCAGTACTTC. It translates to CASSQELAGYYEQYF.

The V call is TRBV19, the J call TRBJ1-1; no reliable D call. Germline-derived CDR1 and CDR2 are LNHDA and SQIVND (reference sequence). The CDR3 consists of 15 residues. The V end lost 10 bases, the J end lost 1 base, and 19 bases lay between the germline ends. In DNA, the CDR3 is TGTGCCACCACACAATTCGGACGGGCGAACACTGAAGCTTTCTTT. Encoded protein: CATTQFGRANTEAFF.

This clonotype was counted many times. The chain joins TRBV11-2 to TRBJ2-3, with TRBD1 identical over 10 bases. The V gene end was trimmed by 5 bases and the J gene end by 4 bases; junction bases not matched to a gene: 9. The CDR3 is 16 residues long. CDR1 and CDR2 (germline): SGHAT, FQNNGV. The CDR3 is CASSKRWDRGADTQYF. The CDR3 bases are TGTGCCAGCAGCAAGCGCTGGGACAGGGGTGCAGATACGCAGTATTTT.

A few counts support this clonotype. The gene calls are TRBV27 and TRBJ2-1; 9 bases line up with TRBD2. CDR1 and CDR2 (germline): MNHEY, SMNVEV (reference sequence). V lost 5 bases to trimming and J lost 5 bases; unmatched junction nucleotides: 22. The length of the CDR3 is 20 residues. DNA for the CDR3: TGTGCCAGCAGTCCCTCGGCCCGGACTAGCGCACACCCCGGAGACAATGAGCAGTTCTTC. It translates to CASSPSARTSAHPGDNEQFF.

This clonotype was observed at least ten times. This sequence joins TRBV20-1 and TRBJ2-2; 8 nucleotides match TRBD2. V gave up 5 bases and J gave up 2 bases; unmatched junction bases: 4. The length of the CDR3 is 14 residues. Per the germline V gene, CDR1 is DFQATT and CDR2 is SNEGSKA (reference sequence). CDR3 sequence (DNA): TGCAGTGCTCGAAGCGGGAGAAACACCGGGGAGCTGTTTTTT. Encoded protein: CSARSGRNTGELFF.

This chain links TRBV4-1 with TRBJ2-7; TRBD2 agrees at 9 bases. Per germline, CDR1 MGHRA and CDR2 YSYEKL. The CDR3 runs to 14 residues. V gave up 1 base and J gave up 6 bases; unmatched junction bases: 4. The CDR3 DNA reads TGCGCCAGCAGCCAAGGGCTAGCGGGGTTCGAGCAGTACTTC. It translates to CASSQGLAGFEQYF.

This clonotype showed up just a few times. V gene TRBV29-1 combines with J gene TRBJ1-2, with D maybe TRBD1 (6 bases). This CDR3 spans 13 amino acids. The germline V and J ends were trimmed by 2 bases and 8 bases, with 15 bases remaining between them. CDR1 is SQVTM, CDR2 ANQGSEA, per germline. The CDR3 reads CSVEPTGYDGYTF. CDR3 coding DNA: TGCAGCGTTGAACCTACAGGGTACGACGGCTACACCTTC.

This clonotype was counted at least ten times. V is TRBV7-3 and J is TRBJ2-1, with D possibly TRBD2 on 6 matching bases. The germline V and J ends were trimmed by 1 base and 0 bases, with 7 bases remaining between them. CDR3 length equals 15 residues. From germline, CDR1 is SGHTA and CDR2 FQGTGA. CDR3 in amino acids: CASSLSGVSYNEQFF. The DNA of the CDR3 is TGTGCCAGCAGCTTAAGCGGGGTCTCCTACAATGAGCAGTTCTTC.